The clone carrying this T cell receptor beta chain was detected a few times. This entry comes from a study of patients and donors after allogeneic stem cell transplantation. V was shortened by 3 bases and J by 7 bases, with 10 bases between the two germline ends. This CDR3 contains 13 residues. TCRdb processed the RT-PCR reads anew with MiXCR; each CDR3 protein has one entry. This table has about 960,000 distinct CDR3 sequences, 18% appearing once. The J gene is TRBJ2-1, the V gene TRBV12-3 or TRBV12-4; D is unresolved. The sample taken for sequencing was blood, either unsorted or a sorted T cell fraction (not recorded which). This receptor was taken from a human donor who was either an allogeneic HSCT recipient or a stem cell or donor lymphocyte infusion donor (not recorded which). It is not recorded whose cells these are; they may come from a transplant donor. This chain's CDR3 is CASSLDGFNEQFF. The DNA of the CDR3 is TGTGCCAGCAGTTTGGACGGATTTAATGAGCAGTTCTTC.